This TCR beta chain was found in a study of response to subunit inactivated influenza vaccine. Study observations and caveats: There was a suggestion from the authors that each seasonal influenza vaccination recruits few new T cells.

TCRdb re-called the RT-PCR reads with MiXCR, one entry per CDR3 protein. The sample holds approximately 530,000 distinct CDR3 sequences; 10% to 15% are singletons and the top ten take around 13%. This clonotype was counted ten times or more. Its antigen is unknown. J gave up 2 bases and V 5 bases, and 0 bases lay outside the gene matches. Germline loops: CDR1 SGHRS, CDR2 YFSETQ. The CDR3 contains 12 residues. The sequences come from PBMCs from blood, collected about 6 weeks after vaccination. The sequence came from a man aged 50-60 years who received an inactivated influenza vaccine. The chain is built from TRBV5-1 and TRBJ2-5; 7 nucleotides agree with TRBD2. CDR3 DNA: TGCGCCAGCAGGGGACTACAAGAGACCCAGTACTTC. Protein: CASRGLQETQYF.